A single sample gave rise to the 21 T cell receptor beta chains below, sequenced in a study of T cell repertoires in cytomegalovirus infection. MiXCR, run by TCRdb on the reads, gives a single entry per CDR3 protein. Of 150,000 to 200,000 distinct CDR3 sequences in the sample, 8% to 10% were seen once. The sequenced sample was PBMCs. The receptors originated from a human donor in good health (CMV status not recorded). Some clones in this sample may be carry-over from other donors' samples.

This clonotype was observed many times. The V and J genes are TRBV7-9 and TRBJ1-2; D unclear. The V gene lost 3 bases and the J gene lost 6 bases, with 14 bases spanning the gap. Germline loops: CDR1 SEHNR, CDR2 FQNEAQ (reference sequence). The length of the CDR3 is 14 residues. The chain's CDR3 is CASSLAHRPDGYTF. For the CDR3, the DNA is TGTGCCAGCAGCTTGGCTCACCGACCGGATGGCTACACCTTC. Full variable domain (rest looked up from reference TRBV7-9 and TRBJ1-2): DTGVSQNPRHKITKRGQNVTFRCDPISEHNRLYWYRQTLGQGPEFLTYFQNEAQLEKSRLLSDRFSAERPKGSFSTLEIQRTEQGDSAMYLCASSLAHRPDGYTFGSGTRLTVV.

This clonotype was observed many times. The chain couples TRBV28 to TRBJ2-1; 9 positions match TRBD2. The ends lost 1 base at V and 5 bases at J; junction bases unmatched: 6. Germline V gene data show CDR1 as MDHEN and CDR2 as SYDVKM. The CDR3 covers 16 residues. This chain's CDR3 is CASSLLTSGFNNEQFF. CDR3 DNA: TGTGCCAGCAGTTTATTAACTAGCGGGTTTAACAATGAGCAGTTCTTC.

This chain joins TRBV15 and TRBJ2-1; no reliable D call. Per the germline V gene, CDR1 is LNHNV and CDR2 is YYDKDF (reference sequence). The CDR3 extends over 15 amino acids. The V gene lost 0 bases and the J gene lost 9 bases, with 15 bases spanning the gap. CDR3 protein: CATSREVGVSLEQFF. The CDR3 DNA reads TGTGCCACCAGCAGAGAAGTAGGAGTGTCCCTTGAGCAGTTCTTC. The full variable domain, rest sourced from reference TRBV15 and TRBJ2-1, is DAMVIQNPRYQVTQFGKPVTLSCSQTLNHNVMYWYQQKSSQAPKLLFHYYDKDFNNEADTPDNFQSRRPNTSFCFLDIRSPGLGDTAMYLCATSREVGVSLEQFFGPGTRLTVL.

This clonotype has more than one count but fewer than ten. The J gene is TRBJ2-1, the V gene TRBV24-1; 14 nucleotides agree with TRBD2. The CDR3 length is 18 residues. The J segment lost 0 bases and the V segment lost 4 bases, leaving 4 bases of the junction unmatched. Per germline, CDR1 KGHDR and CDR2 SFDVKD. The CDR3 DNA reads as TGTGCCACCAGTGACACCGGGACTAGCGGGAGCTCCTACAATGAGCAGTTCTTC. Encoded protein: CATSDTGTSGSSYNEQFF.

This clonotype was seen ten or more times. The chain links TRBV7-8 to TRBJ2-3, with D possibly matching TRBD2 (6 bases). V lost 3 bases and J 4 bases, leaving 14 bases between the germline ends. CDR3 length: 15 amino acids. Germline lookup yields CDR1 SGHVS and CDR2 FQNEAQ. The CDR3 region has the DNA TGTGCCAGCAGCTTCCGACGGGAGTGGGCAGATACGCAGTATTTT. Its translation: CASSFRREWADTQYF.

This clonotype was observed many times. This chain links TRBV28 with TRBJ2-7; D is possibly TRBD2 (5 bases). The ends were cut back, 5 bases at V and 0 bases at J, with 14 bases in the middle. The CDR3 contains 15 residues. CDR1 and CDR2 from the germline V gene are MDHEN and SYDVKM. The CDR3 DNA follows: TGTGCCAGCAGTCCGACCGGACTTCGCTCCTACGAGCAGTACTTC. This codes for CASSPTGLRSYEQYF.

This clonotype has at least ten counts. This rearrangement joins TRBV28 to TRBJ1-5; TRBD1 is a possible D gene (6 bases). Germline CDR1 and CDR2: MDHEN and SYDVKM. V lost 1 base and J 6 bases, leaving 13 bases between the germline ends. The CDR3 totals 15 residues. Here the CDR3 reads CASSLSGQFGQPQHF. CDR3 DNA: TGTGCCAGCAGTTTATCCGGACAGTTCGGTCAGCCCCAGCATTTT. Complete variable domain (other parts from reference TRBV28 and TRBJ1-5): DVKVTQSSRYLVKRTGEKVFLECVQDMDHENMFWYRQDPGLGLRLIYFSYDVKMKEKGDIPEGYSVSREKKERFSLILESASTNQTSMYLCASSLSGQFGQPQHFGDGTRLSIL.

This clonotype showed up just a few times. V and J are TRBV28 and TRBJ1-1, with a weak D call TRBD1 (5 bases). V shed 5 bases and J shed 10 bases, with 14 bases lying between them. Germline V CDR1 and CDR2: MDHEN, SYDVKM. This CDR3 is built from 12 residues. Written as DNA, the CDR3 is TGTGCCAGCAGTGGAACCAGGGTTTCAGCTTTCTTT. It is translated as CASSGTRVSAFF.

This clonotype was counted many times. The chain recombines TRBV11-1 with TRBJ1-1; D not certain. V shed 2 bases and J shed 3 bases, with 10 bases lying between them. The CDR3 consists of 14 residues. CDR1 is SGHAT and CDR2 is FQDESV in the germline V gene (reference sequence). This CDR3 is CASSLYGSDTEAFF. CDR3 nucleotides: TGTGCCAGCAGCTTATATGGGTCGGACACTGAAGCTTTCTTT.

In this sample, this clonotype turned up many times. The chain is built from TRBV20-1 and TRBJ2-1, with D tentatively TRBD2 (6 bases). The CDR3 extends over 15 amino acids. Per the germline V gene, CDR1 is DFQATT and CDR2 is SNEGSKA (reference sequence). With 3 bases removed from V and 1 base from J, the gap between germline ends came to 13 bases. CDR3 loop: CSASLPSASYNEQFF. The CDR3 DNA reads TGCAGTGCTAGTTTGCCTAGCGCATCCTACAATGAGCAGTTCTTC.

The DNA of the CDR3 is TGTGCCAGTGCTACCGGGACAACCTATGGCTACACCTTC. Translating gives CASATGTTYGYTF. The chain has TRBV28 and TRBJ1-2, with TRBD1 as a possible D gene (6 bases). The CDR3 has 13 amino acids. Germline V lookup: CDR1 MDHEN, CDR2 SYDVKM. V lost 9 bases, J lost 4 bases, and 15 bases lay in between.

This clonotype was observed many times. The rearrangement joins TRBV7-2 to TRBJ2-1; 11 bases agree with TRBD2. The CDR3 is made up of 15 amino acids. J was trimmed by 7 bases and V by 4 bases; bases with no gene match: 6. Germline V CDR1 and CDR2: SGHTA, FQGNSA. This chain's CDR3 is CASSSLAGVGNEQFF. The CDR3 DNA reads as TGTGCCAGCAGCTCACTAGCGGGAGTAGGGAATGAGCAGTTCTTC.

The table lists this clonotype with many counts. This CDR3 reads CASSLAGPGPYNEQFF. Written as DNA, the CDR3 is TGTGCCAGCAGCTTAGCTGGGCCGGGTCCCTACAATGAGCAGTTCTTC. The chain couples TRBV7-2 to TRBJ2-1, with no clear D. V lost 0 bases, J lost 2 bases, and 11 bases lay in between. Germline CDR1 SGHTA, CDR2 FQGNSA. CDR3 length equals 16 residues.

Worth noting for this clonotype: This may arise from a read error, as a much more abundant clone is one base away. The V and J genes are TRBV7-9 and TRBJ1-1; 7 bases map to TRBD1. Germline-derived CDR1 and CDR2 are SEHNR and FQNEAQ (reference sequence). Unmatched junction bases numbered 6, after V lost 5 bases and J lost 0 bases. CDR3 length: 15 residues. The CDR3: CASSPGGQMNTEAFF. In DNA form, the CDR3 reads TGTGCCAGCAGCCCAGGGGGACAGATGAACACTGAAGCTTTCTTT.

This clonotype was counted ten times or more. The chain combines TRBV7-9 with TRBJ2-2; D ambiguous. This CDR3 spans 15 amino acids. Germline V lookup: CDR1 SEHNR, CDR2 FQNEAQ (reference sequence). Trimming pared 2 bases from V and 0 bases from J, leaving 7 bases between. Written as DNA, the CDR3 is TGTGCCAGCAGCTTAATGTCCCCGAACACCGGGGAGCTGTTTTTT. Encoded protein: CASSLMSPNTGELFF.

The chain combines TRBV5-5 with TRBJ2-1, with 8 bases that match TRBD1. Germline V gene data show CDR1 as SGHKS and CDR2 as YYEKEE (reference sequence). The CDR3 is 15 residues long. The trim removed 5 bases at V and 0 bases at J, leaving 4 bases unmatched. The CDR3 nucleotides are TGTGCCAGCAGGGACGGACAGGGCTCCTACAATGAGCAGTTCTTC. Protein product: CASRDGQGSYNEQFF.

This clonotype occurred a few times. This chain uses TRBV4-3 with TRBJ2-2, with 9 nucleotides matching TRBD2. Germline assignment: CDR1 LGHNA and CDR2 YSLEER. The J segment lost 3 bases and the V segment lost 0 bases, leaving 2 bases of the junction unmatched. The CDR3 runs to 16 residues. CDR3 nucleotides: TGCGCCAGCAGCCAAGAACCTAGCGGGGACACCGGGGAGCTGTTTTTT. Translated, it gives CASSQEPSGDTGELFF.

This clonotype was recorded a few times. The J gene is TRBJ1-6, the V gene TRBV14; no reliable D call. The germline V and J ends were trimmed by 0 bases and 7 bases, with 7 bases remaining between them. Germline CDR1 SGHDN, CDR2 FVKESK. The CDR3 contains 14 residues. As DNA, the CDR3 is TGTGCCAGCAGCCAAGAAGCGCGAAATTCACCCCTCCACTTT. This codes for CASSQEARNSPLHF.

This clonotype was observed at least ten times. The J gene is TRBJ2-3, the V gene TRBV19; 14 bases line up with TRBD2. The germline CDR1 and CDR2 sequences are LNHDA and SQIVND (reference sequence). V lost 5 bases, J lost 6 bases, and 10 bases stayed unmatched. This CDR3 is built from 17 residues. The CDR3: CASSLSGTSGSTDTQYF. The CDR3 region has the DNA TGTGCCAGTAGTTTGTCCGGGACTAGCGGGAGTACGGATACGCAGTATTTT.

At least ten counts were recorded for this clonotype. The chain carries TRBV19 and TRBJ2-1, with TRBD2 identical over 10 bases. CDR3 length equals 15 residues. The trim removed 6 bases at V and 5 bases at J, leaving 7 bases unmatched. Germline V gene data show CDR1 as LNHDA and CDR2 as SQIVND (reference sequence). The CDR3 nucleotides are TGTGCCAGTAGAGATCTAGCGGGAGACCACAATGAGCAGTTCTTC. It translates to CASRDLAGDHNEQFF. The whole variable domain, filled in from reference TRBV19 and TRBJ2-1, reads DGGITQSPKYLFRKEGQNVTLSCEQNLNHDAMYWYRQDPGQGLRLIYYSQIVNDFQKGDIAEGYSVSREKKESFPLTVTSAQKNPTAFYLCASRDLAGDHNEQFFGPGTRLTVL.

This chain uses TRBV29-1 with TRBJ1-5; D gene ambiguous. The CDR3 covers 13 residues. V gave up 5 bases and J gave up 4 bases, with 12 bases separating them. Germline V gene sequence: CDR1 SQVTM, CDR2 ANQGSEA. The CDR3 spells CSVLVELNQPQHF. The CDR3 DNA follows: TGCAGCGTTTTAGTGGAGCTTAATCAGCCCCAGCATTTT.